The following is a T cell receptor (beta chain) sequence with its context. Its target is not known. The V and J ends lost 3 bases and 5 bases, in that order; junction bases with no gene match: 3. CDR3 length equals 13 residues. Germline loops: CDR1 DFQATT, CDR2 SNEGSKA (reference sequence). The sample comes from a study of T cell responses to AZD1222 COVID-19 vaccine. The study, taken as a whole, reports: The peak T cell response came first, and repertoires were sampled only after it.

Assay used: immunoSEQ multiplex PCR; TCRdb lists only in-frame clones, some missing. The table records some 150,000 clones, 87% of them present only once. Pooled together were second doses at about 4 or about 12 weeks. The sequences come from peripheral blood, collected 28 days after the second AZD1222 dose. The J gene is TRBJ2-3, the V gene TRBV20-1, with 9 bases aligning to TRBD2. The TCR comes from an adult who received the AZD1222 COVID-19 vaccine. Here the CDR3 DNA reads TGCAGTGCTAGTGGCGGGAGGGAAGATACGCAGTATTTT. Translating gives CSASGGREDTQYF.